The 2 T cell receptor beta chains presented below share a single source sample, sequenced in a study of identical twins. MiXCR was run by TCRdb on the 5' RACE reads, yielding one entry per CDR3 protein. Of about 810,000 distinct CDR3 sequences in the sample, 9% to 15% were seen once. The same data also contributed to another study, on yellow fever vaccine responses in identical twins.

Sequencing was performed on PBMCs. These receptors were obtained from a woman under 30 in good health.

V and J are TRBV7-9 and TRBJ2-3; tentative D call: TRBD2 (6 bases). The CDR3 has 17 residues. Germline V gene sequence: CDR1 SEHNR, CDR2 FQNEAQ (reference sequence). Trimming removed 1 base from V and 7 bases from J, with 21 bases in between. The CDR3 is CASSLGGFGTSEHTQYF. The CDR3 nucleotides are TGTGCCAGCAGCTTAGGCGGGTTCGGGACTTCGGAGCATACGCAGTATTTT.

This clonotype was counted between two and nine times. The chain is built from TRBV6-1 and TRBJ2-2; no firm D call. The V end was cut by 6 bases, the J end by 3 bases, with 11 bases between. Germline CDR1 and CDR2: MNHNS and SASEGT. This CDR3 is built from 14 residues. The CDR3 region is CASSLRWYTGELFF. In DNA, the CDR3 is TGTGCCAGCAGCCTCCGGTGGTACACCGGGGAGCTGTTTTTT.